This T cell receptor beta chain was sequenced during a study of vaccination and CD4 T cells after COVID-19. For the study at large: The convalescent group had six males, four females, seven Caucasians, two Asians, one multiracial.

As concerns this clonotype: Its cognate antigen is unknown.

CDR1 is ENHRY, CDR2 SYGVKD, per germline. CDR3 length: 15 residues. The ends lost 3 bases at V and 2 bases at J; junction bases unmatched: 2. As for treatment: approximately nine-day PBMC culture with coronavirus spike peptide pools or control peptides (ViraFEST assay). Sequenced with the Oncomine TCR Beta short-read assay was DNA taken from cultured CD4+ T cells. TCRdb fed the PCR reads into MiXCR, producing one record per CDR3 protein. There are 23,000 or so distinct CDR3 sequences in the sample; roughly two thirds occur only once, and 20% to 25% lies in the top ten. Specimen: CD4+ T cells from blood, cultured in vitro, collected after SARS-CoV-2 vaccination. This clonotype was sampled from a human donor who received a COVID-19 vaccine. The chain joins TRBV10-3 to TRBJ1-3; TRBD1 matches 9 bases. CDR3 in DNA: TGTGCCATCAGTGATCGACAGGGGGCTGGAAACACCATATATTTT. This translates into CAISDRQGAGNTIYF.